Listed below are T cell receptor beta chains from one sample, sequenced in a study of cytomegalovirus exposure and HLA in healthy donors. The assay was immunoSEQ multiplex PCR, and TCRdb's table has in-frame clones only and misses some. The table records roughly 110,000 clones, roughly 80% of them present only once. The specimen sequenced was PBMCs. These receptors were taken from a man aged 30-40 years in good health and CMV-seronegative. CDR3s include the opening cysteine and the closing phenylalanine or tryptophan. The D gene is left open where the match is weak. Some rows mark clone size as missing; the rest say once, few, many or name a class of expanded clone.

TRBJ2-2 . TRBD2 TRBV29-1 TGCAGCGCCCGCGGAGCTAGCGGGAGCACCGGGGAGCTGTTTTTT CSARGASGSTGELFF
TRBJ1-1 . TRBD1 TRBV18 TGTGCCAGCTCACCGGACAGGACCTCGAGGACTGAAGCTTTCTTT CASSPDRTSRTEAFF
TRBJ2-5 once . TRBV25-1 TGTGCCAGCAGTGGGCCTCGGGGGTGGGAGACCCAGTACTTC CASSGPRGWETQYF
TRBJ2-7 many TRBD2 TRBV10-1 TGCGCCAGCAGTGGGGTAGCGGGAGGCTTCTTCGACTACGAGCAGTACTTC CASSGVAGGFFDYEQYF
TRBJ1-1 few . TRBV6-5 TGTGCCAGCAGGCGGGACGGGAACACTGAAGCTTTCTTT CASRRDGNTEAFF
TRBJ1-5 . TRBD1 TRBV30 TGTGCCTGGTCAGCCGGGACAGGAAGTCAGCCCCAGCATTTT CAWSAGTGSQPQHF
TRBJ1-1 . . TRBV6-1 TGTGCCAGCAGTGCGTCAGGTCCCACTGAAGCTTTCTTT CASSASGPTEAFF
TRBJ2-7 few . TRBV2 TGTGCCAGCAGAGGGGTCTCCTACGAGCAGTACTTC CASRGVSYEQYF
TRBJ2-7 . TRBD2 TRBV2 TGTGCCAGCAAGTTAGCGGGAGAGCCTAGCGAGCAGTACTTC CASKLAGEPSEQYF
TRBJ1-1 . TRBD1 TRBV19 TGTGCCAGTAGTATGGGACAGGGGGCGATTGTTCCAGCTTTCTTT CASSMGQGAIVPAFF
TRBJ2-6 few . TRBV6-4 TGTGCCAGCAGTGACTCCCATTCTGGGGCCAACGTCCTGACTTTC CASSDSHSGANVLTF
TRBJ2-7 once TRBD2 TRBV12-5 TGTGCTAGTGGTTCCATACTAGCGGGGGGCCCGAGCTCCTACGAGCAGTACTTC CASGSILAGGPSSYEQYF
TRBJ2-7 . . TRBV29-1 TGCAGCGTTGAATCGAGCTCCTACGAGCAGTACTTC CSVESSSYEQYF
TRBJ2-3 . . TRBV15 TGTGCCACCGGCGGTCGGCGGGATCCAGATACGCAGTATTTT CATGGRRDPDTQYF
TRBJ1-6 few . TRBV7-9 TGTGCCAGCAGCTTAGCGGAGGCTTCACCCCTCCACTTT CASSLAEASPLHF
TRBJ1-2 . . TRBV2 TGTGCCAGCAGTCAGACTCTAAATGGCTACACCTTC CASSQTLNGYTF
TRBJ2-7 . . TRBV28 TGTGCCAGCAGTTCCAAGCCATACCGGGACTCCTGGGGAAAGTACGAGCAGTACTTC CASSSKPYRDSWGKYEQYF
TRBJ2-7 . TRBD2 TRBV18 TGTGCCAGCTCACTTCTAGCGGGAGAAGGTGAGCAGTACTTC CASSLLAGEGEQYF
TRBJ1-5 . . TRBV18 TGTGCCAGCTCACCGAACAGGAAGAATCAGCCCCAGCATTTT CASSPNRKNQPQHF
TRBJ2-3 . TRBD1 TRBV10-3 TGTGCCATCTCTTGGACAGGAGTTACAGATACGCAGTATTTT CAISWTGVTDTQYF
TRBJ2-1 . TRBD2 TRBV4-1 TGCGCCAGCAGCCCCTTTCGAGGAGCGGGGGGGCGCGATGAGCAGTTCTTC CASSPFRGAGGRDEQFF
TRBJ1-3 . . TRBV19 TGTGCCAGCAGGGCCTTCTCTGGAAACACCATATATTTT CASRAFSGNTIYF
TRBJ1-4 few . TRBV6-5 TGTGCCAGCAGTTTCAGACAGGCTAATGAAAAACTGTTTTTT CASSFRQANEKLFF
TRBJ2-2 . . TRBV5-1 TGCGCCAGCAGCCCCAGGCAGGGGAACACCGGGGAGCTGTTTTTT CASSPRQGNTGELFF
TRBJ1-1 few TRBD1 TRBV5-4 TGTGCCAGCAGTTTGACAGGGGTCACTGAAGCTTTCTTT CASSLTGVTEAFF
TRBJ1-1 . . TRBV11-3 TGTGCCAGCAGCTTACTCTGGAACACTGAAGCTTTCTTT CASSLLWNTEAFF
TRBJ2-1 . TRBD2 TRBV6-1 TGTGCCAGCCCCGGGGGGCTAGCGGGAGCCAATGAGCAGTTCTTC CASPGGLAGANEQFF
TRBJ2-2 . TRBD2 TRBV15 TGTGCCACCAGCAGAGATGGGGGGGGGAGGGAGCTGTTTTTT CATSRDGGGRELFF
TRBJ1-1 few . TRBV5-4 TGTGCCAGCAGCCCGAGGACCTACCTCTCAGGGGACACTGAAGCTTTCTTT CASSPRTYLSGDTEAFF
TRBJ1-1 . TRBD1 TRBV18 TGTGCCAGCTCTGAGCTTGAAGGGGGCGGCGGCGCTGAAGCTTTCTTT CASSELEGGGGAEAFF
TRBJ2-5 . . TRBV10-1 TGCGCCAGCAGTGATCCCGGAGACCAAGAGACCCAGTACTTC CASSDPGDQETQYF
TRBJ2-7 . TRBD2 TRBV19 TGTGCCAGTACCCCGGGACTAGCTTCCGAGCAGTACTTC CASTPGLASEQYF
TRBJ2-1 . TRBD1 TRBV5-1 TGCGCCAGCAGCCCCGGGACAGCAACCTACAATGAGCAGTTCTTC CASSPGTATYNEQFF
TRBJ1-3 . TRBD1 TRBV9 TGTGCCAGCAGCGCACAGGGGGCGCATGGAAACACCATATATTTT CASSAQGAHGNTIYF
TRBJ1-1 . TRBD1 TRBV6-5 TGTGCCAGCAGACCCCAGGGGGCGCTCACTGAAGCTTTCTTT CASRPQGALTEAFF
TRBJ1-1 . . TRBV10-3 TGTGCCATCAGTGGTGAGAGTATGAACACTGAAGCTTTCTTT CAISGESMNTEAFF
TRBJ2-2 . TRBD2 TRBV5-1 TGCGCCAGCCGCAGCGGGGGGTACACCGGGGAGCTGTTTTTT CASRSGGYTGELFF
TRBJ2-7 few . TRBV4-1 TGCGCCAGCAGCCAAGCGCGCGAGCAGTACTTC CASSQAREQYF
TRBJ1-2 . . TRBV5-4 TGTGCCAGCAGCTTATACGACAGACAGTATGGCTACACCTTC CASSLYDRQYGYTF
TRBJ1-4 . . TRBV29-1 TGCAGCGTTGAGAAGCGGGACCCAACTAATGAAAAACTGTTTTTT CSVEKRDPTNEKLFF
TRBJ1-5 . . TRBV30 TGTGCCTGGAGTGTAAAGGGGGGGGCCGATCGCAATCAGCCCCAGCATTTT CAWSVKGGADRNQPQHF
TRBJ2-4 . . TRBV7-9 TGTGCCAGCAGCCTTGGCGTGGGGGGAAACATTCAGTACTTC CASSLGVGGNIQYF
TRBJ2-7 . . TRBV5-6 TGTGCCAGCAGCTCACAGGGCCACGAGCAGTACTTC CASSSQGHEQYF
TRBJ1-4 few TRBD1 TRBV6-1 TGTGCCAGCAGTGGTACGGGACAGGGAGTAATTGCAACTAATGAAAAACTGTTTTTT CASSGTGQGVIATNEKLFF
TRBJ1-6 . . TRBV7-9 TGTGCCAGCAGCTTAGACAGTGAAGTCCCACCCCTCCACTTT CASSLDSEVPPLHF
TRBJ2-1 . TRBD1 TRBV7-7 TGTGCTAGCAGCTTGCATTGGGGGACAGCCTACAATGAGCAGTTCTTC CASSLHWGTAYNEQFF
TRBJ2-2 . . TRBV9 TGTGCCAGCAGCTCGTACACCGGGGAGCTGTTTTTT CASSSYTGELFF
TRBJ2-2 few . TRBV12-5 TGTGCTAGTGGTTTGCCTCTCACCCGGGGACTCCAATTGAACACCGGGGAGCTGTTTTTT CASGLPLTRGLQLNTGELFF
TRBJ2-2 . . TRBV4-2 TGTGCCAGCAGCCAAGAAACGGGAACAGGGGGGGGCCCCGGGGAGCTGTTTTTT CASSQETGTGGGPGELFF
TRBJ2-7 . . TRBV4-1 TGCGCCAGCAGCCTACCCCAGGGCGAGCAGTACTTC CASSLPQGEQYF
TRBJ1-4 . TRBD1 TRBV29-1 TGCAGCGTTGATGGGACAGGGGGTGAAAAACTGTTTTTT CSVDGTGGEKLFF
TRBJ2-7 . TRBD1 TRBV10-3 TGTGCCATGGGACAGGGTGACGTCGAGCAGTACTTC CAMGQGDVEQYF
TRBJ1-5 . . TRBV11-2 TGTGCCAGCAGCCTTGCGGGGGGCAGCAATCAGCCCCAGCATTTT CASSLAGGSNQPQHF
TRBJ1-1 . . TRBV18 TGTGCCAGCTCACCAGACATCCTTCAAGGGGGCACTGAAGCTTTCTTT CASSPDILQGGTEAFF
TRBJ2-7 . TRBD2 TRBV2 TGTGCCAGCAGTGAACCAGGTACCGGACTAGCGGGAGACGGTGGGTACGAGCAGTACTTC CASSEPGTGLAGDGGYEQYF
TRBJ2-2 . TRBD1 TRBV4-1 TGCGCCAGCACCCCAAGTTTAGGACAGGGGGCGGCCGGGGAGCTGTTTTTT CASTPSLGQGAAGELFF
TRBJ2-3 . TRBD2 TRBV12-5 TGTGCTAGTGGTTACGCAGGACTAGCGGGGGGGCTAAGCACAGATACGCAGTATTTT CASGYAGLAGGLSTDTQYF